This T cell receptor beta chain is drawn from a study of CD8 T cells in Susac syndrome. Roughly 0.5 to 1 ug RNA was reverse transcribed with random hexamers. TCRdb re-called the immunoSEQ multiplex PCR reads through MiXCR, storing one row per CDR3 protein. The sample comprises approximately 300,000 distinct CDR3 sequences, around 89% of which are singletons, and approximately 0.18% rests with the top ten. The CDR3 has 14 residues. Germline V CDR1 and CDR2: SGHTA, FQGNSA. V gave up 5 bases and J gave up 1 base, with 8 bases separating them. The TCR comes from a human donor with multiple sclerosis. Sequencing was performed on CD8+ T cells from PBMCs. The rearrangement uses TRBV7-2 and TRBJ2-2; D ambiguous. DNA for the CDR3: TGTGCCAGCAGCCCGGACGGGAACACCGGGGAGCTGTTTTTT. Its translation is CASSPDGNTGELFF. Looking up the rest from reference TRBV7-2 and TRBJ2-2 gives the full variable domain: GAGVSQSPSNKVTEKGKDVELRCDPISGHTALYWYRQSLGQGLEFLIYFQGNSAPDKSGLPSDRFSAERTGGSVSTLTIQRTQQEDSAVYLCASSPDGNTGELFFGEGSRLTVL.